What follows describes a single T cell receptor (beta chain). This specimen belongs to a study of T cell responses to AZD1222 COVID-19 vaccine. Germline CDR1 is GTSNPN and CDR2 is SVGIG (reference sequence). CDR3 length: 13 amino acids. V was clipped by 3 bases and J by 4 bases, with 10 bases between them. TCRdb keeps only in-frame clones here, not all; method: immunoSEQ multiplex PCR. The table lists 54,000 or so clones, over 80% of them singletons. The sequencing used peripheral blood, collected on day 0 of AZD1222 vaccination. This chain connects TRBV30 to TRBJ1-5, with D uncertain. The clonotype was recovered from an adult in good health. CDR3 sequence reads: CAWSGSLNQPQHF. CDR3 nucleotides: TGTGCCTGGAGCGGATCTCTGAATCAGCCCCAGCATTTT.